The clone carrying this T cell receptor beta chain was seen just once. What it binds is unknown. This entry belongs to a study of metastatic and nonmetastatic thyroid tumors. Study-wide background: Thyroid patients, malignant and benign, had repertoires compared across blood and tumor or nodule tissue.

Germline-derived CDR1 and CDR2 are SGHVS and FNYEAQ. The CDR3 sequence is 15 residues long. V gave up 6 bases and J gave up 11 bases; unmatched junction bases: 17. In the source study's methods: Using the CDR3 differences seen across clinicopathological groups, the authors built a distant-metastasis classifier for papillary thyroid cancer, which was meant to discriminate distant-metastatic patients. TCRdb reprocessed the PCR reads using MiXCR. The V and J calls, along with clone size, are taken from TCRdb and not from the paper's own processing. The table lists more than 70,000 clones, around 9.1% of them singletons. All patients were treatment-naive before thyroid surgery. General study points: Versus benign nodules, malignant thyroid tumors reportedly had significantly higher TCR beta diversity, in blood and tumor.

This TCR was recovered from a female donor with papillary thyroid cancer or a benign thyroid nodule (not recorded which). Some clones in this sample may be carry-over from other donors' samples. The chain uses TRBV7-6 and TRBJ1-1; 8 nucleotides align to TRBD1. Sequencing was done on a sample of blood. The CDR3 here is CASRSGTGSAQRAFF. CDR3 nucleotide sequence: TGTGCCAGCAGATCCGGGACAGGATCGGCCCAACGCGCTTTCTTT.